The 32 T cell receptor beta chains reported below all come from one sample, sequenced in a study of blood T cell repertoires in COVID-19. The repertoire was sequenced with immunoSEQ multiplex PCR; TCRdb's copy has only in-frame clones and lacks some. The table lists over 200,000 clones, 89% of them singletons, with 4% in the top ten. Sequencing was performed on PBMCs or T cells enriched from blood (not recorded which). The source is a woman in her twenties or thirties with acute COVID-19.

The V and J genes are TRBV27 and TRBJ2-6; unclear D gene. With 6 bases removed from V and 12 bases from J, the gap between germline ends came to 15 bases. The CDR3 extends over 13 amino acids. Germline CDR1 reads MNHEY; CDR2 reads SMNVEV (reference sequence). CDR3 amino acids: CASRTLDTAVLTF. CDR3 DNA sequence: TGTGCCAGCAGGACTCTGGATACCGCCGTCCTGACTTTC.

In DNA form, the CDR3 reads TGCGCCAGCAGCCAAGAGGGGACATCCGGGGAACCCCTCCACTTT. Its protein product is CASSQEGTSGEPLHF. The chain combines TRBV4-1 with TRBJ1-6, with a tentative D call TRBD1 (6 bases). CDR1 is MGHRA and CDR2 is YSYEKL in the germline V gene. This CDR3 spans 15 amino acids. V was clipped by 0 bases and J by 12 bases, with 15 bases between them.

The chain uses TRBV5-5 and TRBJ1-1; 7 nucleotides align to TRBD1. Germline V CDR1 and CDR2: SGHKS, YYEKEE (reference sequence). After removal of 4 bases from V and 0 bases from J, the junction contained 3 bases not matched to a gene. CDR3 length: 14 residues. The CDR3 DNA reads TGTGCCAGCAGCATAGACAGGGTGAACACTGAAGCTTTCTTT. Encoded protein: CASSIDRVNTEAFF. The complete variable domain, with remaining parts taken from reference TRBV5-5 and TRBJ1-1, reads DAGVTQSPTHLIKTRGQQVTLRCSPISGHKSVSWYQQVLGQGPQFIFQYYEKEERGRGNFPDRFSARQFPNYSSELNVNALLLGDSALYLCASSIDRVNTEAFFGQGTRLTVV.

This chain connects TRBV6-4 to TRBJ2-7; 8 bases align to TRBD1. Trimming cost V 3 bases and J 4 bases; bases outside gene matches: 8. This CDR3 region has 15 residues. The V gene's germline CDR1 is MRHNA and CDR2 SNTAGT. The CDR3 nucleotides read TGTGCCAGCAGTGAAGAGGGCAGGGGGCAATACGAGCAGTACTTC. It is translated as CASSEEGRGQYEQYF.

The chain joins TRBV3-1 (or the pseudogene TRBV3-2) to TRBJ1-6, with 7 bases lining up with TRBD1. CDR3 length: 13 residues. CDR1 is LGHDT, CDR2 YNNKEL, per germline (reference sequence). V was clipped by 5 bases and J by 7 bases; unmatched bases: 2. The CDR3 here is CASSAGGNSPLHF. The CDR3 DNA reads as TGTGCCAGCAGCGCAGGGGGGAATTCACCCCTCCACTTT.

This chain links TRBV19 with TRBJ1-5, with D perhaps matching TRBD1 (5 bases). V dropped 5 bases and J dropped 0 bases, with 11 bases sitting between them. CDR3 size: 15 residues. CDR1 is LNHDA and CDR2 is SQIVND in the germline V gene (reference sequence). CDR3 bases: TGTGCCAGTAGTGCGAAGACAGATAGCAATCAGCCCCAGCATTTT. Amino acid sequence: CASSAKTDSNQPQHF.

This chain connects TRBV9 to TRBJ2-3; D gene unclear. Per the germline V gene, CDR1 is SGDLS and CDR2 is YYNGEE. The V and J ends lost 0 bases and 5 bases respectively, with 4 bases between them. The CDR3 has 12 residues. In nucleotides, the CDR3 is TGTGCCAGCAGCGTAGACGGAGATACGCAGTATTTT. It codes for CASSVDGDTQYF.

The chain carries TRBV6-1 and TRBJ1-2, with a possible D match to TRBD1 (6 bases). This CDR3 is built from 12 residues. Germline CDR1 is MNHNS and CDR2 is SASEGT. V was shortened by 9 bases and J by 5 bases, with 13 bases between the two germline ends. The DNA for the CDR3 is TGTGCCAGAACAGGGTCGCGGTATGGCTACACCTTC. Protein sequence: CARTGSRYGYTF.

The chain combines TRBV4-3 with TRBJ2-7, with D hard to call. Germline loops: CDR1 LGHNA, CDR2 YSLEER. The CDR3 is made up of 16 amino acids. V lost 0 bases, J lost 4 bases, and 16 bases lay in between. In DNA, the CDR3 is TGCGCCAGCAGCCAAGAATCGGTTGCGGAAAGTTACGAGCAGTACTTC. Amino acid sequence: CASSQESVAESYEQYF.

The sample holds one count of this clone. This sequence joins TRBV7-9 and TRBJ1-1; D is possibly TRBD1 (5 bases). Trimming left V 8 bases short and J 4 bases short, with 8 bases between. The CDR3 is 11 residues long. Germline CDR1 reads SEHNR; CDR2 reads FQNEAQ (reference sequence). The CDR3 nucleotides are TGTGCCAGCGCGGGACGCACTGAAGCTTTCTTT. Protein: CASAGRTEAFF.

This clone was found once. This sequence joins TRBV29-1 and TRBJ1-1, with TRBD1 as a possible D gene (6 bases). The germline V and J ends were trimmed by 4 bases and 1 base, with 10 bases remaining between them. CDR3 length: 13 amino acids. Germline lookup yields CDR1 SQVTM and CDR2 ANQGSEA. This CDR3 reads CSVVGTTNTEAFF. CDR3 DNA sequence: TGCAGCGTTGTTGGGACAACGAACACTGAAGCTTTCTTT. Looking up the rest from reference TRBV29-1 and TRBJ1-1 gives the full variable domain: SAVISQKPSRDICQRGTSLTIQCQVDSQVTMMFWYRQQPGQSLTLIATANQGSEATYESGFVIDKFPISRPNLTFSTLTVSNMSPEDSSIYLCSVVGTTNTEAFFGQGTRLTVV.

The chain has TRBV9 and TRBJ2-1; TRBD2 matches at 16 bases. Looked up from germline, CDR1 is SGDLS and CDR2 is YYNGEE. The CDR3 loop spans 16 amino acids. With 4 bases clipped from V and 9 bases from J, the junction kept 7 bases outside the gene matches. CDR3 DNA sequence: TGTGCCAGCAGCCCCCTGGGGACTAGCGGGGGGGCTGAGCAGTTCTTC. This translates into CASSPLGTSGGAEQFF. The whole variable domain, remainder taken from reference TRBV9 and TRBJ2-1, is DSGVTQTPKHLITATGQRVTLRCSPRSGDLSVYWYQQSLDQGLQFLIQYYNGEERAKGNILERFSAQQFPDLHSELNLSSLELGDSALYFCASSPLGTSGGAEQFFGPGTRLTVL.

V usage is TRBV24-1 and J usage is TRBJ1-5; tentative D call: TRBD1 (6 bases). The CDR3 spans 19 residues. V lost 8 bases and J 3 bases, leaving 28 bases between the germline ends. Germline V gives CDR1 KGHDR, CDR2 SFDVKD. CDR3 DNA: TGTGCCACCAAGTACCGTCGGGGGGCGGAAAAGGAGTACAATCAGCCCCAGCATTTT. This sequence encodes CATKYRRGAEKEYNQPQHF.

The chain recombines TRBV11-2 with TRBJ2-7; TRBD2 is a possible D gene (6 bases). CDR1 and CDR2 from the germline V gene are SGHAT and FQNNGV. This CDR3 contains 16 residues. Trimming pared 5 bases from V and 2 bases from J, leaving 19 bases between. The CDR3 DNA follows: TGTGCCAGCAGCGATAGGACTAAGGCATTTACCTACGAGCAGTACTTC. Amino acids: CASSDRTKAFTYEQYF.

This chain uses TRBV11-2 with TRBJ1-2; 8 bases match TRBD1. Germline loops: CDR1 SGHAT, CDR2 FQNNGV. The trim removed 4 bases at V and 7 bases at J, leaving 11 bases unmatched. The length of the CDR3 is 15 residues. The chain's CDR3 is CASSSETGTGFGYTF. The CDR3 DNA sequence: TGTGCCAGCAGCTCTGAAACCGGGACAGGTTTTGGCTACACCTTC.

The chain uses TRBV7-7 and TRBJ1-1, with D hard to call. Per the germline V gene, CDR1 is SSHAT and CDR2 is FNYEAQ (reference sequence). Deletions cut 1 base from V and 3 bases from J, with 6 bases between. The CDR3 contains 13 residues. The CDR3 DNA sequence: TGTGCCAGCAGCTTAGGTACAGACACTGAAGCTTTCTTT. Translated, it gives CASSLGTDTEAFF.

The chain has TRBV3-1 (or the pseudogene TRBV3-2) and TRBJ2-5, with TRBD2 matching 12 bases. This CDR3 is 16 amino acids long. The germline V gene has CDR1 LGHDT and CDR2 YNNKEL (reference sequence). V lost 2 bases to trimming and J lost 5 bases; unmatched junction nucleotides: 6. The CDR3 coding sequence is TGTGCCAGCAGCCAAAATCTAGCGGGGGGGCGGGAGACCCAGTACTTC. Translated, it gives CASSQNLAGGRETQYF.

The chain combines TRBV15 with TRBJ1-5; D is uncertain. Trimming pared 0 bases from V and 7 bases from J, leaving 10 bases between. CDR3 length: 14 amino acids. Germline assignment: CDR1 LNHNV and CDR2 YYDKDF (reference sequence). The CDR3 DNA sequence: TGTGCCACCAGCAGAGAAGGTTCTAGGCAGCCCCAGCATTTT. It codes for CATSREGSRQPQHF.

This clone was counted between two and nine times. The gene calls are TRBV4-1 and TRBJ1-1, with D possibly being TRBD1 (5 bases). This CDR3 is 14 amino acids long. Between the trimmed V and J ends, which lost 1 base and 4 bases, there was a span of 10 bases. CDR1 MGHRA and CDR2 YSYEKL come from the germline V gene. DNA of the CDR3: TGCGCCAGCAGCCAAGGCCTCCAGGGCACTGAAGCTTTCTTT. Residues: CASSQGLQGTEAFF.

This chain links TRBV2 with TRBJ2-6; D is unclear. V was trimmed by 7 bases and J by 0 bases, leaving 7 bases between them. The CDR3 covers 14 residues. Germline loops: CDR1 SNHLY, CDR2 FYNNEI. In DNA form, the CDR3 reads TGTGCCAGCAAAACGGTCTCTGGGGCCAACGTCCTGACTTTC. This translates into CASKTVSGANVLTF.

The J gene is TRBJ1-6, the V gene TRBV30; a weak D match, TRBD1 (6 bases). Germline lookup yields CDR1 GTSNPN and CDR2 SVGIG (reference sequence). V was cut by 4 bases and J by 6 bases, with 16 bases left in between. The CDR3 runs 15 residues. The CDR3 region has the DNA TGTGCCTGGACCCTCGGACAGCTTACTAATTCACCCCTCCACTTT. Its protein is CAWTLGQLTNSPLHF.

The chain couples TRBV6-5 to TRBJ1-4, with 7 bases lining up with TRBD1. The ends lost 6 bases at V and 1 base at J; junction bases unmatched: 5. Germline CDR1 reads MNHEY; CDR2 reads SVGAGI. The CDR3 is 15 amino acids. This CDR3 is CASSYRQGTNEKLFF. The CDR3 coding sequence is TGTGCCAGCAGCTACCGACAGGGAACTAATGAAAAACTGTTTTTT.

The chain has TRBV12-3 or TRBV12-4 and TRBJ2-7; weak D call: TRBD2 (6 bases). The CDR3 has 12 amino acids. V lost 6 bases and J 6 bases, leaving 12 bases between the germline ends. The CDR3 reads CASSPSSAEQYF. The CDR3 coding sequence is TGTGCCAGCAGCCCTTCTAGCGCCGAGCAGTACTTC.

This clone was observed a few times. V and J are TRBV5-5 and TRBJ1-4; tentatively, D is TRBD1 (5 bases). Germline assignment: CDR1 SGHKS and CDR2 YYEKEE (reference sequence). CDR3 length: 16 residues. Between the trimmed V and J ends, which lost 4 bases and 0 bases, there was a span of 13 bases. The CDR3 DNA reads TGTGCCAGCAGCGGGGGGACTTCCCCAACTAATGAAAAACTGTTTTTT. Protein sequence: CASSGGTSPTNEKLFF. Full variable domain (missing parts from reference TRBV5-5 and TRBJ1-4): DAGVTQSPTHLIKTRGQQVTLRCSPISGHKSVSWYQQVLGQGPQFIFQYYEKEERGRGNFPDRFSARQFPNYSSELNVNALLLGDSALYLCASSGGTSPTNEKLFFGSGTQLSVL.

The V and J genes are TRBV30 and TRBJ1-1, with 9 nucleotides matching TRBD1. CDR1 and CDR2 from the germline V gene are GTSNPN and SVGIG (reference sequence). CDR3 length: 13 residues. The junction had 8 bases not matched to a gene; V was cut back by 3 bases and J by 9 bases. CDR3 DNA: TGTGCCTGGAGCTATACAGGGGGCTCTCAAGCTTTCTTT. This sequence encodes CAWSYTGGSQAFF.

This clone came up once. This rearrangement joins TRBV3-1 (or the pseudogene TRBV3-2) to TRBJ1-1; no definite D call. This CDR3 has 14 residues. Between the trimmed V and J ends, which lost 2 bases and 5 bases, there was a span of 12 bases. Germline CDR1 LGHDT, CDR2 YNNKEL (reference sequence). The CDR3 region is CASSQHAYLTEAFF. CDR3 coding DNA: TGTGCCAGCAGCCAACATGCGTATTTAACTGAAGCTTTCTTT.

This chain uses TRBV10-3 with TRBJ1-1; D not certain. This CDR3 is built from 13 residues. Germline values: CDR1 ENHRY, CDR2 SYGVKD. With 5 bases removed from V and 10 bases from J, the gap between germline ends came to 17 bases. The CDR3 DNA reads as TGTGCCATCAGTTCGCCTCAGAGGGAGCGAGCTTTCTTT. This translates into CAISSPQRERAFF.

CDR3 nucleotides: TGCGCCAGCAGCCAATCCCTGGGCAGGGGCTCTGGAAACACCATATATTTT. Its translation is CASSQSLGRGSGNTIYF. The chain carries TRBV4-3 and TRBJ1-3, with D possibly TRBD1 on 6 matching bases. The CDR3 extends over 17 amino acids. The germline V gene encodes CDR1 LGHNA and CDR2 YSLEER. Deletions cut 2 bases from V and 0 bases from J, with 14 bases between.

V is TRBV29-1 and J is TRBJ2-7; D might be TRBD1 (6 bases). The V gene lost 7 bases and the J gene lost 3 bases, with 16 bases spanning the gap. There are 13 residues in the CDR3. Germline CDR1 is SQVTM and CDR2 is ANQGSEA. The CDR3 nucleotides are TGCAGCGCCGCCCCCACAGGGTTCTACGAGCAGTACTTC. It codes for CSAAPTGFYEQYF.

The V and J genes are TRBV28 and TRBJ1-2; D might be TRBD1 (5 bases). The germline CDR1 and CDR2 sequences are MDHEN and SYDVKM. The CDR3 is 13 residues long. Trimming left V 5 bases short and J 8 bases short, with 15 bases between. CDR3 sequence (DNA): TGTGCCAGCAGTCTGGGGGGGACGGGAGGCTACACCTTC. Its translation is CASSLGGTGGYTF.

The chain joins TRBV19 to TRBJ1-4; 7 positions agree with TRBD1. This CDR3 spans 14 amino acids. V shed 8 bases, J shed 8 bases, and the junction held 11 bases outside the gene matches. Germline V lookup: CDR1 LNHDA, CDR2 SQIVND (reference sequence). The CDR3 is CASLLTGDGEKLFF. The CDR3, as DNA: TGTGCCAGTCTATTAACAGGGGACGGAGAAAAACTGTTTTTT.

This sequence joins TRBV19 and TRBJ2-1, with D possibly TRBD1 on 6 matching bases. This CDR3 spans 13 amino acids. CDR1 and CDR2 from the germline V gene are LNHDA and SQIVND (reference sequence). The V end lost 3 bases, the J end lost 9 bases, and 12 bases lay between the germline ends. The CDR3 nucleotides read TGTGCCAGTAGTATCCAGGGGTTCGGTGAGCAGTTCTTC. Translation gives CASSIQGFGEQFF. Based on the CDR3 plus reference TRBV19 and TRBJ2-1, the full variable domain is DGGITQSPKYLFRKEGQNVTLSCEQNLNHDAMYWYRQDPGQGLRLIYYSQIVNDFQKGDIAEGYSVSREKKESFPLTVTSAQKNPTAFYLCASSIQGFGEQFFGPGTRLTVL.